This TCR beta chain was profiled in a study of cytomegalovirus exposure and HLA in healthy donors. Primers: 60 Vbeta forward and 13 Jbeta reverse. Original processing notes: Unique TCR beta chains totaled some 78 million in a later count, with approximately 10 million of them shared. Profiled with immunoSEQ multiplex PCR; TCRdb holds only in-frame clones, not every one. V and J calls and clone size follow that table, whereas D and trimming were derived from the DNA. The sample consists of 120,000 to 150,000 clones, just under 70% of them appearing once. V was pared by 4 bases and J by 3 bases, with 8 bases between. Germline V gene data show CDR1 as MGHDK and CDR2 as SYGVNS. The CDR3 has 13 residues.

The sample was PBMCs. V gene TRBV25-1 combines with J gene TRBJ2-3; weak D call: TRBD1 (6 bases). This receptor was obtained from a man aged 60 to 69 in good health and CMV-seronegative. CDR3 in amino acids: CASSGTETDTQYF. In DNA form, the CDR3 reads TGTGCCAGCAGTGGGACAGAAACAGATACGCAGTATTTT. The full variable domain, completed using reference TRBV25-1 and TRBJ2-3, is EADIYQTPRYLVIGTGKKITLECSQTMGHDKMYWYQQDPGMELHLIHYSYGVNSTEKGDLSSESTVSRIRTEHFPLTLESARPSHTSQYLCASSGTETDTQYFGPGTRLTVL.